These 23 T cell receptor beta chains came from one sample sequenced in a study of beta chain features in type 1 diabetes. The antigens of these receptors remain unknown. Sequencing targeted expressed TCRB transcripts, as all isolated RNA had been reverse transcribed. TCRdb keeps only in-frame clones here, not all; method: immunoSEQ multiplex PCR. This sample yields 250,000 to 300,000 clones, of which 24% are seen a single time; more than 0.009% belongs to the top ten. General study findings and limits: Type 1 diabetes patients had TCRB CDR3s that were shorter (moderately but significantly so) in all four CD4+ subsets.

Sequencing used naive CD4+ T cells from blood. These receptors were collected from a woman aged 25 to 45 with type 1 diabetes.

This clone came up a few times. The gene calls are TRBV7-9 and TRBJ1-5, with a weak D call TRBD1 (5 bases). CDR1 and CDR2 from the germline V gene are SEHNR and FQNEAQ (reference sequence). V was shortened by 1 base and J by 0 bases, with 13 bases between the two germline ends. This CDR3 spans 17 amino acids. The CDR3 nucleotides read TGTGCCAGCAGCTTAGGTGACAGCGCCTATAGCAATCAGCCCCAGCATTTT. This gives the protein CASSLGDSAYSNQPQHF.

The rearrangement uses TRBV29-1 and TRBJ1-1; tentatively, D is TRBD1 (6 bases). Germline V lookup: CDR1 SQVTM, CDR2 ANQGSEA. The CDR3 has 14 residues. Trimming took off 8 bases at V and 0 bases at J, with 16 bases between the two ends. CDR3 in DNA: TGCAGCTCTAAGGGGGATAAGATGAACACTGAAGCTTTCTTT. Its translation is CSSKGDKMNTEAFF.

The rearrangement uses TRBV30 and TRBJ1-5, with D tentatively TRBD1 (5 bases). Germline CDR1 GTSNPN, CDR2 SVGIG (reference sequence). The CDR3 length is 13 residues. Trimming removed 1 base from V and 9 bases from J, with 13 bases in between. The CDR3 loop is CAWSGGVELPQHF. CDR3 bases: TGTGCCTGGAGTGGGGGGGTTGAGTTGCCCCAGCATTTT.

The CDR3 nucleotides read TGCAGCGTTGCGGAGGCCGCATCAAATCAGCCCCAGCATTTT. This codes for CSVAEAASNQPQHF. This chain links TRBV29-1 with TRBJ1-5; D is uncertain. The ends were cut back, 4 bases at V and 4 bases at J, with 14 bases in the middle. The germline V gene has CDR1 SQVTM and CDR2 ANQGSEA. The CDR3 consists of 14 residues.

Notes on this clone: One junction end does not reproduce the germline sequence, and a read error may be involved. J is TRBJ2-7 and V is TRBV4-1; D gene uncertain. Germline V gene data show CDR1 as MGHRA and CDR2 as YSYEKL. CDR3 length: 10 amino acids. The chain's CDR3 is CASGQERQYF. For the CDR3, the DNA is TGCGCCAGCGGCCAGGAGCGGCAGTACTTC.

This clone has just a few counts. The rearrangement joins TRBV29-1 to TRBJ1-4; D remains ambiguous. The germline gives CDR1 SQVTM, CDR2 ANQGSEA. The CDR3 contains 13 residues. The V end lost 7 bases, the J end lost 1 base, and 10 bases lay between the germline ends. The CDR3 DNA reads TGCAGCGCTCGACGGGGAACTAATGAAAAACTGTTTTTT. This gives the protein CSARRGTNEKLFF.

The J gene is TRBJ1-2, the V gene TRBV18; D gene uncertain. Trimming removed 3 bases at V and 4 bases at J, with 9 bases between. From germline, CDR1 is KGHSH and CDR2 LQKENI. There are 13 residues in the CDR3. The chain's CDR3 is CASSPDIGYGYTF. CDR3 DNA sequence: TGTGCCAGCTCACCCGACATTGGCTATGGCTACACCTTC.

This clone was counted only a few times. The chain has TRBV4-2 and TRBJ2-6; TRBD1 matches 9 bases. Germline CDR1 and CDR2: LGHNA and YNFKEQ. The CDR3 has 18 residues. V shed 3 bases, J shed 2 bases, and the junction held 8 bases outside the gene matches. CDR3 nucleotides: TGTGCCAGCAGCCAGGACGGACAGGGGTACGCTGGGGCCAACGTCCTGACTTTC. Translating it yields CASSQDGQGYAGANVLTF.

The chain employs TRBV30 and TRBJ2-1; 11 bases are a match to TRBD2. CDR3 size: 15 residues. V lost 1 base and J lost 7; bases outside the gene matches: 6. The germline V gene encodes CDR1 GTSNPN and CDR2 SVGIG (reference sequence). The CDR3 loop reads CAWSEVAGGVNEQFF. The CDR3, as DNA: TGTGCCTGGAGTGAAGTAGCGGGAGGGGTTAATGAGCAGTTCTTC.

This clone was picked up one time. This chain connects TRBV7-9 to TRBJ1-2, with TRBD1 matching 9 bases. The CDR3 is 15 residues long. CDR1 is SEHNR, CDR2 FQNEAQ, per germline (reference sequence). Losses at the gene ends were 2 bases for V and 6 bases for J; bases not matched to a gene: 7. The CDR3 reads CASSLWGTGSHGYTF. In DNA form, the CDR3 reads TGTGCCAGCAGCTTATGGGGGACAGGGTCTCATGGCTACACCTTC.

This clone turned up a few times. The V and J genes are TRBV2 and TRBJ2-1, with 8 bases fitting TRBD1. CDR1 and CDR2 (germline): SNHLY, FYNNEI. J gave up 3 bases and V 7 bases, and 2 bases lay outside the gene matches. The CDR3 consists of 13 residues. The CDR3 sequence: CASTGTGYNEQFF. CDR3 in DNA: TGTGCCAGCACCGGGACAGGCTACAATGAGCAGTTCTTC. Full variable domain (outside the CDR3, taken from reference TRBV2 and TRBJ2-1): EPEVTQTPSHQVTQMGQEVILRCVPISNHLYFYWYRQILGQKVEFLVSFYNNEISEKSEIFDDQFSVERPDGSNFTLKIRSTKLEDSAMYFCASTGTGYNEQFFGPGTRLTVL.

The chain combines TRBV5-1 with TRBJ2-1; tentative D call: TRBD1 (6 bases). CDR3 length: 14 residues. Germline CDR1 reads SGHRS; CDR2 reads YFSETQ. The V end lost 4 bases, the J end lost 3 bases, and 11 bases lay between the germline ends. This CDR3 is CASSPGTLYNEQFF. The CDR3 nucleotides read TGCGCCAGCAGCCCTGGGACACTCTACAATGAGCAGTTCTTC. The full variable domain, rest sourced from reference TRBV5-1 and TRBJ2-1, is KAGVTQTPRYLIKTRGQQVTLSCSPISGHRSVSWYQQTPGQGLQFLFEYFSETQRNKGNFPGRFSGRQFSNSRSEMNVSTLELGDSALYLCASSPGTLYNEQFFGPGTRLTVL.

This sequence joins TRBV7-2 and TRBJ2-5; 11 bases align to TRBD1. V lost 7 bases and J lost 3; bases outside the gene matches: 13. CDR3 length: 17 amino acids. Germline V gene lookup returns CDR1 SGHTA and CDR2 FQGNSA. The CDR3 bases are TGTGCCAGCACCCGTCGTATCCGGGACAGGGGGGAAGAGACCCAGTACTTC. It codes for CASTRRIRDRGEETQYF.

This clone was seen only a few times. The chain joins TRBV28 to TRBJ1-2; 10 bases align to TRBD1. Germline V CDR1 and CDR2: MDHEN, SYDVKM. Trimming removed 7 bases from V and 4 bases from J; junction bases left unmatched: 9. The CDR3 contains 15 residues. The CDR3 is CASTLGTGEAYGYTF. The DNA for the CDR3 is TGTGCCAGCACCCTTGGGACAGGGGAGGCCTATGGCTACACCTTC.

This chain connects TRBV7-3 to TRBJ1-1; TRBD1 agrees at 8 bases. The CDR3 is made up of 15 amino acids. CDR1 SGHTA and CDR2 FQGTGA come from the germline V gene. With V trimmed by 4 bases and J by 6 bases, 10 bases remained unmatched. CDR3 DNA sequence: TGTGCCAGCAGCTCCGACGGACAGGGAAGCGCTGAAGCTTTCTTT. Protein product: CASSSDGQGSAEAFF.

V and J are TRBV2 and TRBJ2-1, with D possibly matching TRBD2 (5 bases). Trimming took off 4 bases at V and 4 bases at J, with 14 bases between the two ends. The V gene's germline CDR1 is SNHLY and CDR2 FYNNEI. The CDR3 consists of 15 residues. CDR3: CASSGGSGTYNEQFF. In DNA, the CDR3 is TGTGCCAGCAGTGGAGGGAGCGGTACTTACAATGAGCAGTTCTTC.

V usage is TRBV28 and J usage is TRBJ1-5; perhaps TRBD1 as D (5 bases). The V gene's germline CDR1 is MDHEN and CDR2 SYDVKM. Deletions cut 4 bases from V and 2 bases from J, with 9 bases between. The CDR3 consists of 14 residues. The DNA for the CDR3 is TGTGCCAGCAGTTCCGGACAACGCAATCAGCCCCAGCATTTT. Its protein is CASSSGQRNQPQHF.

The chain recombines TRBV6-1 with TRBJ2-5; the D gene is possibly TRBD1 (5 bases). The germline V gene encodes CDR1 MNHNS and CDR2 SASEGT. The V end lost 6 bases, the J end lost 7 bases, and 15 bases lay between the germline ends. CDR3 length: 13 residues. The CDR3 spells CASRRTSFATQYF. CDR3 bases: TGTGCCAGCAGAAGGACATCCTTTGCGACCCAGTACTTC.

In DNA, the CDR3 is TGTGCCGTCCTCGGACGGGAGGGCCGGGAGACCCAGTACTTC. Its translation: CAVLGREGRETQYF. The chain combines TRBV2 with TRBJ2-5; 8 nucleotides align to TRBD2. From germline, CDR1 is SNHLY and CDR2 FYNNEI. V lost 11 bases to trimming and J lost 5 bases; unmatched junction nucleotides: 13. This CDR3 spans 14 amino acids.

The V gene is TRBV19, the J gene TRBJ1-2; D is unresolved. The germline gives CDR1 LNHDA, CDR2 SQIVND (reference sequence). The CDR3 loop spans 13 amino acids. V dropped 0 bases and J dropped 0 bases, with 2 bases sitting between them. Here the CDR3 reads CASSIDTNYGYTF. The CDR3 bases are TGTGCCAGTAGTATAGACACTAACTATGGCTACACCTTC.

This sequence joins TRBV7-2 and TRBJ2-7, with D tentatively TRBD2 (5 bases). V lost 1 base, J lost 6 bases, and 13 bases lay in between. This CDR3 has 14 amino acids. Germline lookup yields CDR1 SGHTA and CDR2 FQGNSA. Written as DNA, the CDR3 is TGTGCCAGCAGCTTAGGCAGGAAGGACTTCGAGCAGTACTTC. Protein: CASSLGRKDFEQYF.

The CDR3 loop is CASSQIPGLATGANVLTF. DNA for the CDR3: TGTGCCAGCAGCCAAATTCCGGGACTAGCTACTGGGGCCAACGTCCTGACTTTC. The chain combines TRBV4-2 with TRBJ2-6, with 9 bases aligning to TRBD2. V gave up 2 bases and J gave up 2 bases; unmatched junction bases: 7. This CDR3 has 18 amino acids. Looked up from germline, CDR1 is LGHNA and CDR2 is YNFKEQ.

V and J are TRBV9 and TRBJ1-2; D is ambiguous. V was trimmed by 3 bases and J by 0 bases, leaving 12 bases between them. This CDR3 has 15 amino acids. Germline CDR1 and CDR2: SGDLS and YYNGEE. The CDR3 reads CASSAGGSTNYGYTF. In nucleotides, the CDR3 is TGTGCCAGCAGCGCGGGAGGATCTACTAACTATGGCTACACCTTC.